These 9 T cell receptor beta chains were sequenced from one sample in a study of read filtering for tumor transcriptome and immune sequencing. Molecular barcoded adaptors covering alpha/delta and beta/gamma chains were used on 400 to 450 ng RNA. Each CDR3 protein gets one entry after TCRdb re-called the reads with MiXCR. The sample holds about 24,000 distinct CDR3 sequences, 20% to 25% seen once. Specimen: a population of CD138-negative cells sorted from bone marrow. These TCRs come from a donor at least 40 years old with multiple myeloma.

This clonotype showed up many times. The V and J genes are TRBV28 and TRBJ2-1, with TRBD2 as a possible D gene (6 bases). Germline lookup yields CDR1 MDHEN and CDR2 SYDVKM. Trimming shortened V by 8 bases and J by 4 bases, and 18 bases separated the two germline ends. The CDR3 is made up of 15 amino acids. This CDR3 is CASGRMRGGYNEQFF. The CDR3 DNA sequence: TGTGCCAGCGGGAGGATGAGGGGTGGGTACAATGAGCAGTTCTTC.

Points on this clonotype: A far larger clone is one base from this, pointing to a likely read error. The rearrangement links TRBV7-2 to TRBJ2-5; TRBD2 agrees at 9 bases. From germline, CDR1 is SGHTA and CDR2 FQGNSA. The CDR3 sequence is 16 residues long. Losses at the gene ends were 2 bases for V and 7 bases for J; bases not matched to a gene: 11. This CDR3 reads CASSLRLAVVPVTQYF. The CDR3 coding sequence is TGTGCCAGCAGCTTAAGACTAGCGGTTGTTCCAGTGACCCAGTACTTC.

This clonotype was observed many times. This chain links TRBV28 with TRBJ2-1; tentatively, D is TRBD2 (6 bases). This CDR3 is 17 amino acids long. The V and J ends lost 3 bases and 5 bases respectively, with 20 bases between them. Per germline, CDR1 MDHEN and CDR2 SYDVKM. CDR3 in DNA: TGTGCCAGCAGTTTCGACGATCTAGCGAGTGCCGACAATGAGCAGTTCTTC. It codes for CASSFDDLASADNEQFF.

This clonotype was observed at least ten times. The chain recombines TRBV9 with TRBJ2-5; TRBD2 agrees at 11 bases. Looked up from germline, CDR1 is SGDLS and CDR2 is YYNGEE. There are 19 residues in the CDR3. J was trimmed by 2 bases and V by 0 bases; bases with no gene match: 12. CDR3 sequence (DNA): TGTGCCAGCAGCGTAGCTACCGAGACAGGGACTAGCGGTCAAGAGACCCAGTACTTC. Residues: CASSVATETGTSGQETQYF.

Comment on this clonotype: A read error is possible here, since a much larger clone lies one base away. The chain couples TRBV11-2 to TRBJ2-1; the D call may be TRBD1 or TRBD2 (6 bases each). The germline V gene has CDR1 SGHAT and CDR2 FQNNGV. CDR3 length: 16 residues. This CDR3 reads CASVRGGGGLYNGQFF. The CDR3 DNA follows: TGTGCCAGCGTACGAGGCGGAGGGGGACTCTACAATGGGCAGTTCTTC.

In its sample, this clonotype was seen many times. The chain links TRBV28 to TRBJ2-1; 9 bases match TRBD1. The CDR3 spans 14 residues. The J segment lost 7 bases and the V segment lost 5 bases, leaving 6 bases of the junction unmatched. The V gene's germline CDR1 is MDHEN and CDR2 SYDVKM. CDR3 in DNA: TGTGCCAGCAGTAAAACAGGGGGCGGAAATGAGCAGTTCTTC. Translated, it gives CASSKTGGGNEQFF.

On this clonotype itself: A junction boundary mismatches the germline segment, possibly from a read error. The chain couples TRBV27 to TRBJ2-1; 8 bases agree with TRBD2. The germline CDR1 and CDR2 sequences are MNHEY and SMNVEV (reference sequence). The length of the CDR3 is 18 residues. Here the CDR3 reads CASSAGTSGRGAYNVQFF. The CDR3 DNA follows: TGTGCTAGCAGCGCCGGCACTAGCGGTAGAGGAGCCTACAATGTGCAGTTCTTC.

This clonotype was recorded at least ten times. This may be a read error, as it is one base from a much larger clone. The genes are TRBV20-1 and TRBJ2-7; 9 nucleotides agree with TRBD2. The germline V gene encodes CDR1 DFQATT and CDR2 SNEGSKA (reference sequence). CDR3 length equals 15 residues. CDR3 DNA sequence: TGCGGTGCTAGGATCCATAGCGGGAGATCCTACGAGCAGTACTTC. Its translation is CGARIHSGRSYEQYF.

This clonotype was recorded at least ten times. The chain joins TRBV6-5 to TRBJ1-1; the D gene is possibly TRBD1 (5 bases). The CDR3 has 15 residues. The V end was cut by 0 bases, the J end by 3 bases, with 11 bases between. CDR1 MNHEY and CDR2 SVGAGI come from the germline V gene. The CDR3 region is CASSYSTGEDTEAFF. The CDR3 coding sequence is TGTGCCAGCAGTTACTCGACGGGGGAGGACACTGAAGCTTTCTTT.